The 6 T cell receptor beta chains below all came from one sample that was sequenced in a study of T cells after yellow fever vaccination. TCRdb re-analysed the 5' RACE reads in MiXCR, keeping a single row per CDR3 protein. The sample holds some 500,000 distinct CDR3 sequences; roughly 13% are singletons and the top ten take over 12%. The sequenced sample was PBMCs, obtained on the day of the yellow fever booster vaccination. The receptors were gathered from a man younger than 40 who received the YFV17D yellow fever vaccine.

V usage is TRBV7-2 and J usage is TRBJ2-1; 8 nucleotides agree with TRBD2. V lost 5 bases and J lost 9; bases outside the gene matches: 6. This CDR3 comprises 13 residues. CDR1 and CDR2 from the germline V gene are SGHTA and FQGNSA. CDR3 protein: CASSLEREFEQFF. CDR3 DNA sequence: TGTGCCAGCAGCCTAGAGCGGGAGTTTGAGCAGTTCTTC.

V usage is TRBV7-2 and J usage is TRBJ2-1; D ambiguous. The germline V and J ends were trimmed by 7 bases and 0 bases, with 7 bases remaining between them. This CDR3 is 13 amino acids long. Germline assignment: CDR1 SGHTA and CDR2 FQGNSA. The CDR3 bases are TGTGCCAGCACCATGAGCTCCTACAATGAGCAGTTCTTC. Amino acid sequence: CASTMSSYNEQFF.

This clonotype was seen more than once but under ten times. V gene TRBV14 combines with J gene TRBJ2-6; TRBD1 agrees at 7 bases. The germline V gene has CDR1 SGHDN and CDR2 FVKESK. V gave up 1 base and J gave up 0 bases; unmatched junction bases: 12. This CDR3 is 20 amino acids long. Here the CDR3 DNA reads TGTGCCAGCAGCCAAGCCCGTATGGGACAGTCTATCTCTGGGGCCAACGTCCTGACTTTC. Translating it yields CASSQARMGQSISGANVLTF.

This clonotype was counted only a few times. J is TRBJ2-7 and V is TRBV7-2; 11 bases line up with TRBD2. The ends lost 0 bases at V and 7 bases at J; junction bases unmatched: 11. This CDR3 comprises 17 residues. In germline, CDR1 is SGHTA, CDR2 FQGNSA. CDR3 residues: CASSLAHSLAGGGEQYF. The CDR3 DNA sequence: TGTGCCAGCAGCTTAGCCCATTCTCTAGCGGGAGGAGGAGAGCAGTACTTC.

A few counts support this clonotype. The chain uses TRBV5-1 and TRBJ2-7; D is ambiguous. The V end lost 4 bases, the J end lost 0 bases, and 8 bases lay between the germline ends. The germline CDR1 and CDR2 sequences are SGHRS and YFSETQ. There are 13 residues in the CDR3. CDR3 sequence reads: CASSPAHSYEQYF. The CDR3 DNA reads TGCGCCAGCAGCCCAGCGCACTCCTACGAGCAGTACTTC.

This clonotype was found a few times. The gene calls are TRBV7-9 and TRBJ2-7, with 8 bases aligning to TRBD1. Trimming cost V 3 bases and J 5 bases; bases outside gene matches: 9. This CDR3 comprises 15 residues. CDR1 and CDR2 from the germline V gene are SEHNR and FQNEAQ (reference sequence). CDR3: CASSFGNSGGDEQYF. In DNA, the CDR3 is TGTGCCAGCAGCTTTGGAAATTCAGGGGGCGACGAGCAGTACTTC.